The clone carrying this TCR beta chain was observed a handful of times. These data originate in a study of CD8 T cells in ankylosing spondylitis. V was clipped by 4 bases and J by 6 bases, with 15 bases between them. Germline V gene data show CDR1 as MNHEY and CDR2 as SMNVEV (reference sequence). The CDR3 totals 14 residues. Making the TCR beta libraries involved quantitative 5'-RACE with molecular barcodes. TCRdb ran MiXCR on the 5' RACE reads and lists one entry per CDR3 protein. Of roughly 200,000 distinct CDR3 sequences detected, more than 10% appear once; the ten largest clones hold approximately 15%.

Sequencing used blood, either unsorted or a sorted T cell fraction (not recorded which). The sequence was obtained from a male donor with ankylosing spondylitis or in good health (not recorded which). The rearrangement uses TRBV27 and TRBJ1-1, with D maybe TRBD1 (6 bases). For the CDR3, the DNA is TGTGCCAGCAGTTCGTTAGGGGGGATGGCTGAAGCTTTCTTT. Its translation is CASSSLGGMAEAFF.